The 32 T cell receptor beta chains in this list originate from one sample, sequenced in a study of blood T cell repertoires in COVID-19. Clones were sequenced by immunoSEQ multiplex PCR, and TCRdb holds only the in-frame ones, with some missing. The sample includes approximately 80,000 clones, roughly four fifths of them seen just once. The sample was peripheral blood. Receptor source: a woman aged 70 to 79 with acute or convalescent COVID-19.

In its sample, this clone was seen once. This chain connects TRBV9 to TRBJ2-1, with D tentatively TRBD2 (6 bases). The CDR3 runs to 13 residues. Germline V CDR1 and CDR2: SGDLS, YYNGEE. Trimming cost V 3 bases and J 4 bases, with 8 bases left between them. CDR3 in amino acids: CASSGGEYNEQFF. DNA for the CDR3: TGTGCCAGCAGCGGGGGGGAGTACAATGAGCAGTTCTTC.

V usage is TRBV5-1 and J usage is TRBJ2-3; D is perhaps TRBD1 (7 bases). CDR1 is SGHRS and CDR2 is YFSETQ in the germline V gene. CDR3 length: 17 amino acids. Trimming stripped 0 bases from V and 2 bases from J, with 16 bases between. CDR3 in DNA: TGCGCCAGCAGCTTGGGGTCAGGGGGGTTATACACAGATACGCAGTATTTT. Residues: CASSLGSGGLYTDTQYF.

This clone was detected a few times. The chain recombines TRBV7-6 with TRBJ1-2; no clear D gene. CDR1 SGHVS and CDR2 FNYEAQ come from the germline V gene. V was cut by 1 base and J by 3 bases, with 15 bases left in between. The CDR3 runs 16 residues. The CDR3 region is CASSLEAVSGDYGYTF. The DNA of the CDR3 is TGTGCCAGCAGCTTAGAAGCGGTATCTGGAGACTATGGCTACACCTTC.

This clone was recorded many times. The chain carries TRBV7-2 and TRBJ1-5; D not resolved. Trimming removed 1 base from V and 10 bases from J, with 17 bases in between. The CDR3 is 15 amino acids. CDR1 is SGHTA and CDR2 is FQGNSA in the germline V gene. CDR3 loop: CASSLESRTAAPQHF. CDR3 nucleotides: TGTGCCAGCAGCTTAGAGTCGAGAACTGCCGCCCCCCAGCATTTT.

V is TRBV2 and J is TRBJ1-2, with TRBD1 identical over 8 bases. V lost 3 bases and J lost 5; bases outside the gene matches: 8. The CDR3 loop spans 15 amino acids. CDR1 is SNHLY, CDR2 FYNNEI, per germline. The CDR3 spells CASSDAGGPGYGYTF. CDR3 DNA sequence: TGTGCCAGCAGTGACGCAGGGGGCCCGGGGTATGGCTACACCTTC.

This chain uses TRBV28 with TRBJ1-4; 9 bases agree with TRBD1. CDR1 is MDHEN and CDR2 is SYDVKM in the germline V gene. The CDR3 loop spans 16 amino acids. After removal of 3 bases from V and 7 bases from J, the junction contained 9 bases not matched to a gene. The CDR3 loop reads CASSLGFGTGTEKLFF. Written as DNA, the CDR3 is TGTGCCAGCAGTTTGGGGTTCGGGACAGGGACTGAAAAACTGTTTTTT.

This clone was seen a single time. The genes are TRBV28 and TRBJ2-5; a weak D match, TRBD2 (5 bases). Germline lookup yields CDR1 MDHEN and CDR2 SYDVKM. The V gene lost 6 bases and the J gene lost 5 bases, with 13 bases spanning the gap. The CDR3 is made up of 13 amino acids. The CDR3 region has the DNA TGTGCCAGCAGCATGAGATCGGGGGAGACCCAGTACTTC. It is translated as CASSMRSGETQYF.

The rearrangement uses TRBV9 and TRBJ2-3, with 7 nucleotides matching TRBD2. Germline assignment: CDR1 SGDLS and CDR2 YYNGEE. Unmatched junction bases numbered 3, after V lost 0 bases and J lost 2 bases. This CDR3 spans 15 amino acids. CDR3 residues: CASSVAGGPTDTQYF. The DNA for the CDR3 is TGTGCCAGCAGCGTAGCGGGGGGTCCCACAGATACGCAGTATTTT.

The chain links TRBV3-1 (or the pseudogene TRBV3-2) to TRBJ2-1; 8 nucleotides line up with TRBD1. The CDR3 consists of 14 residues. CDR1 and CDR2 (germline): LGHDT, YNNKEL (reference sequence). Germline trimming cut 4 bases from V and 10 bases from J; bases unmatched to any gene: 9. The CDR3 DNA reads TGTGCCAGCAGCCCGACAGGGGAAGATGGCGAGCAGTTCTTC. It translates to CASSPTGEDGEQFF.

This clone was seen a few times. The chain joins TRBV7-8 to TRBJ2-7, with D uncertain. The CDR3 is made up of 15 amino acids. Germline V gives CDR1 SGHVS, CDR2 FQNEAQ. The V gene lost 1 base and the J gene lost 1 base, with 11 bases spanning the gap. For the CDR3, the DNA is TGTGCCAGCAGCTTAGGGAGTGTGGGTTCCTACGAGCAGTACTTC. Translating gives CASSLGSVGSYEQYF.

This clone was observed a single time. The chain couples TRBV5-4 to TRBJ1-1; TRBD1 is a possible D gene (5 bases). The CDR3 runs to 13 residues. The V end was cut by 0 bases, the J end by 6 bases, with 9 bases between. Germline values: CDR1 SGHNT, CDR2 YYREEE (reference sequence). The CDR3 DNA reads as TGTGCCAGCAGCTTGGATCCAGGGTCTGAAGCTTTCTTT. It codes for CASSLDPGSEAFF.

The CDR3 spells CSVEVPGTDTQYF. CDR3 nucleotide sequence: TGCAGCGTTGAAGTCCCTGGCACAGATACGCAGTATTTT. The chain joins TRBV29-1 to TRBJ2-3; D remains ambiguous. V shed 1 base and J shed 1 base, with 6 bases lying between them. Germline V lookup: CDR1 SQVTM, CDR2 ANQGSEA. The length of the CDR3 is 13 residues.

The V gene is TRBV6-1, the J gene TRBJ2-2; 7 bases fit TRBD1. CDR3 length: 16 amino acids. CDR1 and CDR2 (germline): MNHNS, SASEGT. J lost 6 bases, V lost 2 bases, and 9 bases had no gene match. The CDR3 here is CASSEFHRGIAGELFF. The CDR3 DNA is TGTGCCAGCAGTGAATTCCACAGGGGTATAGCCGGGGAGCTGTTTTTT.

The CDR3 is CASSLFGETQYF. Here the CDR3 DNA reads TGTGCCAGCAGTTTATTCGGGGAGACCCAGTACTTC. The gene calls are TRBV28 and TRBJ2-5; no reliable D call. CDR1 is MDHEN, CDR2 SYDVKM, per germline. The CDR3 runs to 12 residues. Trimming left V 1 base short and J 5 bases short, with 5 bases between.

In this sample, this clone turned up once. This rearrangement joins TRBV3-1 (or the pseudogene TRBV3-2) to TRBJ2-1, with 7 bases identical to TRBD1. Germline lookup yields CDR1 LGHDT and CDR2 YNNKEL (reference sequence). The ends lost 7 bases at V and 1 base at J; junction bases unmatched: 13. The CDR3 sequence is 17 residues long. The CDR3 loop is CASTGAGRGPSYNEQFF. In DNA, the CDR3 is TGTGCCAGCACCGGAGCAGGTAGGGGGCCGTCCTACAATGAGCAGTTCTTC.

The chain employs TRBV19 and TRBJ2-2; no reliable D call. This CDR3 comprises 14 residues. Germline V gene lookup returns CDR1 LNHDA and CDR2 SQIVND (reference sequence). Trimming stripped 6 bases from V and 6 bases from J, with 14 bases between. As DNA, the CDR3 is TGTGCCAGTAGCGAAGAGGTGTTCGCCGGGGAGCTGTTTTTT. The encoded protein is CASSEEVFAGELFF.

The chain carries TRBV10-2 and TRBJ2-1; D call uncertain. Germline V gene data show CDR1 as WSHSY and CDR2 as SAAADI. There are 13 residues in the CDR3. Between the trimmed V and J ends, which lost 4 bases and 4 bases, there was a span of 8 bases. The CDR3 DNA reads as TGCGCCAGCAGTGTCGGAGCTTACAATGAGCAGTTCTTC. As protein: CASSVGAYNEQFF.

J is TRBJ2-5 and V is TRBV14; D is ambiguous. There are 17 residues in the CDR3. CDR1 is SGHDN, CDR2 FVKESK, per germline. Trimming removed 1 base at V and 4 bases at J, with 19 bases between. CDR3 coding DNA: TGTGCCAGCAGCCAAGGGTTCTGGGTTGAGCGTGGAGAGACCCAGTACTTC. It translates to CASSQGFWVERGETQYF.

The chain has TRBV19 and TRBJ2-3, with no clear D. V gave up 2 bases and J gave up 4 bases, with 10 bases separating them. The germline gives CDR1 LNHDA, CDR2 SQIVND (reference sequence). The CDR3 is 14 residues long. DNA for the CDR3: TGTGCCAGTAGTATACAGGTCCCCCCAGATACGCAGTATTTT. Its protein is CASSIQVPPDTQYF.

This rearrangement joins TRBV12-3 or TRBV12-4 to TRBJ1-6; D is undetermined. V lost 5 bases and J 15 bases, leaving 17 bases between the germline ends. This CDR3 comprises 13 residues. The CDR3 nucleotides read TGTGCCAGCAGTCCAACCCCCCAGGTGAGCCTCCACTTT. Translation gives CASSPTPQVSLHF.

The gene calls are TRBV6-1 and TRBJ1-1, with D possibly matching TRBD1 (5 bases). Trimming removed 4 bases from V and 0 bases from J, with 15 bases in between. The CDR3 is 16 residues long. Germline V gene data show CDR1 as MNHNS and CDR2 as SASEGT. The CDR3 bases are TGTGCCAGCAGTGCCCCCAGGGTATCGATGAACACTGAAGCTTTCTTT. Its translation: CASSAPRVSMNTEAFF.

This clone showed up just a few times. The rearrangement joins TRBV5-1 to TRBJ2-1, with D possibly being TRBD1 (5 bases). Looked up from germline, CDR1 is SGHRS and CDR2 is YFSETQ. V was pared by 4 bases and J by 4 bases, with 12 bases between. The length of the CDR3 is 14 residues. The CDR3 is CASSKDIQYNEQFF. CDR3 in DNA: TGCGCCAGCAGCAAGGACATACAGTACAATGAGCAGTTCTTC. The full variable domain, with the rest looked up from reference TRBV5-1 and TRBJ2-1, is KAGVTQTPRYLIKTRGQQVTLSCSPISGHRSVSWYQQTPGQGLQFLFEYFSETQRNKGNFPGRFSGRQFSNSRSEMNVSTLELGDSALYLCASSKDIQYNEQFFGPGTRLTVL.

V and J are TRBV5-1 and TRBJ1-1, with a tentative D call TRBD1 (6 bases). The ends were cut back, 5 bases at V and 2 bases at J, with 10 bases in the middle. CDR1 SGHRS and CDR2 YFSETQ come from the germline V gene. CDR3 size: 13 residues. CDR3 loop: CASRSDSNTEAFF. The CDR3 DNA sequence: TGCGCCAGCAGGTCGGACAGTAACACTGAAGCTTTCTTT.

V usage is TRBV5-1 and J usage is TRBJ1-1; D perhaps matches TRBD1 (6 bases). From germline, CDR1 is SGHRS and CDR2 YFSETQ. The V gene lost 0 bases and the J gene lost 4 bases, with 16 bases spanning the gap. The CDR3 runs to 16 residues. CDR3 DNA: TGCGCCAGCAGCTTGGATCCAGGGGCTTTGGGCACTGAAGCTTTCTTT. This encodes CASSLDPGALGTEAFF. Full variable domain (remainder filled in from reference TRBV5-1 and TRBJ1-1): KAGVTQTPRYLIKTRGQQVTLSCSPISGHRSVSWYQQTPGQGLQFLFEYFSETQRNKGNFPGRFSGRQFSNSRSEMNVSTLELGDSALYLCASSLDPGALGTEAFFGQGTRLTVV.

The chain joins TRBV21-1 to TRBJ1-4; TRBD1 is the table's D call and was not checked against the DNA. TRBV21-1 is termed a pseudogene. This CDR3 is built from 13 residues. The CDR3 bases are TGTGCCAGCAGCCGGGACATAGAGGAAAAACTGTTTTTT. It encodes CASSRDIEEKLFF.

This chain uses TRBV2 with TRBJ1-6, with TRBD1 matching over 9 bases. V gave up 5 bases and J gave up 9 bases; unmatched junction bases: 11. Per the germline V gene, CDR1 is SNHLY and CDR2 is FYNNEI. The CDR3 is made up of 16 amino acids. The CDR3 reads CASSNRGPSGGSPLHF. CDR3 nucleotide sequence: TGTGCCAGCAGTAACAGGGGGCCATCCGGTGGTTCACCCCTCCACTTT.

A single count supports this clone. The CDR3 region has the DNA TGTGCCATCACCAGCAATGCGGGACCAGATACGCAGTATTTT. This sequence encodes CAITSNAGPDTQYF. The chain has TRBV10-3 and TRBJ2-3; D may be TRBD2 (6 bases). CDR1 and CDR2 (germline): ENHRY, SYGVKD. The V end was cut by 7 bases, the J end by 4 bases, with 15 bases between. The CDR3 sequence is 14 residues long.

The genes are TRBV30 and TRBJ1-5; D is undetermined. V was clipped by 2 bases and J by 0 bases, with 20 bases between them. Germline V gene sequence: CDR1 GTSNPN, CDR2 SVGIG (reference sequence). This CDR3 has 18 amino acids. The CDR3, as DNA: TGTGCCTGGAGTTCCCGCGGGGTGAGGACCTATAGCAATCAGCCCCAGCATTTT. Translation: CAWSSRGVRTYSNQPQHF.

This clone occurred a few times. This chain links TRBV11-3 with TRBJ2-7, with TRBD1 matching 9 bases. J lost 4 bases, V lost 0 bases, and 7 bases had no gene match. Germline V gene data show CDR1 as SGHNT and CDR2 as YENEEA. The CDR3 has 16 residues. The CDR3 here is CASSLDRTGGEYEQYF. In nucleotides, the CDR3 is TGTGCCAGCAGCTTAGATCGAACAGGGGGCGAGTACGAGCAGTACTTC.

The rearrangement uses TRBV29-1 and TRBJ1-3; 9 nucleotides align to TRBD1. J lost 4 bases, V lost 7 bases, and 5 bases had no gene match. CDR1 and CDR2 from the germline V gene are SQVTM and ANQGSEA. The CDR3 contains 13 residues. The CDR3: CSAIQGAGNTIYF. CDR3 sequence (DNA): TGCAGCGCGATACAGGGGGCAGGAAACACCATATATTTT. Variable domain in full (rest from reference TRBV29-1 and TRBJ1-3): SAVISQKPSRDICQRGTSLTIQCQVDSQVTMMFWYRQQPGQSLTLIATANQGSEATYESGFVIDKFPISRPNLTFSTLTVSNMSPEDSSIYLCSAIQGAGNTIYFGEGSWLTVV.

The chain is built from TRBV4-1 and TRBJ2-7; TRBD1 matches 7 bases. The CDR3 spans 14 residues. J gave up 3 bases and V 6 bases, and 8 bases lay outside the gene matches. The germline gives CDR1 MGHRA, CDR2 YSYEKL. CDR3 sequence: CASSRTGTDYEQYF. Written as DNA, the CDR3 is TGCGCCAGCAGTCGAACCGGGACAGACTACGAGCAGTACTTC.

V gene TRBV18 combines with J gene TRBJ1-2; D might be TRBD1 (5 bases). The germline V and J ends were trimmed by 3 bases and 6 bases, with 14 bases remaining between them. Germline V gene sequence: CDR1 KGHSH, CDR2 LQKENI. The CDR3 runs 14 residues. The CDR3 region is CASSPVGVKDGYTF. CDR3 sequence (DNA): TGTGCCAGCTCACCCGTAGGGGTCAAGGATGGCTACACCTTC.